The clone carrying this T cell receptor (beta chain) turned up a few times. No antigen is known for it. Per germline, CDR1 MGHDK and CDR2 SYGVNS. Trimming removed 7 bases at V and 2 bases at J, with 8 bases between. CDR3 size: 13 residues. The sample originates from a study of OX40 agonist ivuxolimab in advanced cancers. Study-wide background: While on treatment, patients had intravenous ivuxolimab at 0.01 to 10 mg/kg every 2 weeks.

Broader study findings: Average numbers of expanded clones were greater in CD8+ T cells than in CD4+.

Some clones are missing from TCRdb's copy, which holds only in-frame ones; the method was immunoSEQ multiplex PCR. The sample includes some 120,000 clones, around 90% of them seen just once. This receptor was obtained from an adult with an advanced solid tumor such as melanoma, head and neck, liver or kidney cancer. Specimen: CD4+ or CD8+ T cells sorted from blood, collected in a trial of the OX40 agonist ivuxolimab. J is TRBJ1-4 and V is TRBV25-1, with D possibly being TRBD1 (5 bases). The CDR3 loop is CASNRDTNEKLFF. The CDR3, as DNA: TGTGCCAGCAATCGGGACACTAATGAAAAACTGTTTTTT.